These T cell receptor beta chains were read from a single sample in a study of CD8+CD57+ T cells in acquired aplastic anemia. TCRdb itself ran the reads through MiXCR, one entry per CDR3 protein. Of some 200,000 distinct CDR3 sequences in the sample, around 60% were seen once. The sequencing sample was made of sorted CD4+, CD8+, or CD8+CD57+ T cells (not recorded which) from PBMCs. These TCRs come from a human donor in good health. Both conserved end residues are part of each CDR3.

CDR3: CASSTDRFNSNQPQHF
J: TRBJ1-5
V: TRBV28

CDR3: CASSLSVDHYNSPLHF
J: TRBJ1-6
V: TRBV7-6

CDR3: CASSVGGTLTGETQYF
J: TRBJ2-5
V: TRBV9

CDR3: CSAGTHTDGYTF
J: TRBJ1-2
V: TRBV20-1

CDR3: CSVEDIGGGLKISTDTQYF
J: TRBJ2-3
V: TRBV29-1

CDR3: CASSIFFPGQDNEQFF
J: TRBJ2-1
V: TRBV19

CDR3: CASSFTGGGDTQYF
J: TRBJ2-3
V: TRBV7-9

CDR3: CASSMGTSGYTEAFF
J: TRBJ1-1
V: TRBV19

CDR3: CASYRDRTEAFF
J: TRBJ1-1
V: TRBV6-4

CDR3: CATAERLLYGYTF
J: TRBJ1-2
V: TRBV6-5

CDR3: CSVREGRYGYTF
J: TRBJ1-2
V: TRBV29-1

CDR3: CATHPGTTYEQYF
J: TRBJ2-7
V: TRBV7-7

CDR3: CASSEGGVSYGYTF
J: TRBJ1-2
V: TRBV10-1

CDR3: CASRDGPNQPQHF
J: TRBJ1-5
V: TRBV27

CDR3: CSATIDRGGYEQYF
J: TRBJ2-7
V: TRBV20-1

CDR3: CASSEGWASEQFF
J: TRBJ2-1
V: TRBV2

CDR3: CASSGAPGQHTGELFF
J: TRBJ2-2
V: TRBV6-4

CDR3: CSVVENEQFF
J: TRBJ2-1
V: TRBV29-1

CDR3: CSVEDRPPGQQTYEQYF
J: TRBJ2-7
V: TRBV29-1

CDR3: CASSGQNSPLHF
J: TRBJ1-6
V: TRBV12-3/TRBV12-4

CDR3: CASRLQGTEAFF
J: TRBJ1-1
V: TRBV7-2

CDR3: CASRGQANTEAFF
J: TRBJ1-1
V: TRBV2

CDR3: CASSQDPGEDYGYTF
J: TRBJ1-2
V: TRBV4-3

CDR3: CSANSLSLGAGNEQYF
J: TRBJ2-7
V: TRBV20-1

CDR3: CASSPTFKTPRDSPLHF
J: TRBJ1-6
V: TRBV3-1

CDR3: CASRGDGPGAFF
J: TRBJ1-1
V: TRBV2

CDR3: CAIRGTSGDEQYF
J: TRBJ2-7
V: TRBV10-3

CDR3: CSVGGGSYNEQFF
J: TRBJ2-1
V: TRBV29-1

CDR3: CASSLVGRSSYEQYF
J: TRBJ2-7
V: TRBV5-5

CDR3: CASSVDVQGRNTIYF
J: TRBJ1-3
V: TRBV9

CDR3: CASSLDRGEETQYF
J: TRBJ2-5
V: TRBV7-9

CDR3: CASSLGELEQFF
J: TRBJ2-1
V: TRBV5-1

CDR3: CASSPSGTGGRDELFF
J: TRBJ2-2
V: TRBV5-8

CDR3: CASGTTAGGGQPQHF
J: TRBJ1-5
V: TRBV7-8

CDR3: CATSLEGGNMNTEAFF
J: TRBJ1-1
V: TRBV15

CDR3: CASSPDRDRRTDTQYF
J: TRBJ2-3
V: TRBV19

CDR3: CASRATGLGGETQYF
J: TRBJ2-5
V: TRBV6-2/TRBV6-3

CDR3: CASSEGKLSNQPQHF
J: TRBJ1-5
V: TRBV7-8

CDR3: CASSPRFGSGNTIYF
J: TRBJ1-3
V: TRBV4-1

CDR3: CASSQGGWLDEQYF
J: TRBJ2-7
V: TRBV9

CDR3: CASGSPPDRLDYEQYF
J: -
V: TRBV12-5

CDR3: CASSFRIGTGEFIDEQYF
J: TRBJ2-7
V: TRBV18

CDR3: CATRGGLGYEQYF
J: -
V: TRBV15

CDR3: CSVDVESSYEQYF
J: TRBJ2-7
V: TRBV29-1

CDR3: CASSLGVASYEQYF
J: TRBJ2-7
V: TRBV7-2

CDR3: CASSELRTGLTGELFF
J: TRBJ2-2
V: TRBV25-1

CDR3: CVSSSQGSGETQYF
J: TRBJ2-5
V: TRBV7-2

CDR3: CATSRRQGELNEQFF
J: TRBJ2-1
V: TRBV15

CDR3: CASTPLGEGEKLFF
J: TRBJ1-4
V: TRBV2

CDR3: CASRRTGLAGDVDTQYF
J: TRBJ2-3
V: TRBV4-3

CDR3: CASSYSSTSSYEQYF
J: TRBJ2-7
V: TRBV6-5

CDR3: CASSLGQGSGYTF
J: TRBJ1-2
V: TRBV7-2